This T cell receptor beta chain is from a study of cytomegalovirus exposure and HLA in healthy donors. Regarding the study as a whole: Being productive about 87% or about 30% of the time was typical of most TCR beta V segments in an earlier analysis. HLA alleles showed associations with 16,951 TCR beta sequences in a later analysis, at a 0.05 false discovery rate.

A word on this clone: Its antigen is not known.

In germline, CDR1 is MNHEY, CDR2 SMNVEV (reference sequence). The CDR3 loop spans 18 amino acids. With V trimmed by 4 bases and J by 5 bases, 13 bases remained unmatched. 60 Vbeta and 13 Jbeta primers were used in PCR. TCRdb's table, derived via immunoSEQ multiplex PCR, lists solely in-frame clones and lacks some. Among about 210,000 clones listed, about 83% were seen once. The sequencing input was PBMCs. The receptor comes from a woman in her fifties or sixties in good health and CMV-seropositive. The genes are TRBV27 and TRBJ2-3; 12 positions agree with TRBD2. As DNA, the CDR3 is TGTGCCAGCAGTTACCGTAAAGAGACTAGCGGGGGAAGAGATACGCAGTATTTT. Amino acids: CASSYRKETSGGRDTQYF.